The rows below give T cell receptor beta chains drawn from one sample of a study of glioma-infiltrating T cells. Each CDR3 protein gets one entry after TCRdb re-called the multiplex PCR reads with MiXCR. The table records approximately 120,000 distinct CDR3 sequences, more than 20% of them present only once. The sample consisted of glioma tissue, nonneoplastic brain tissue, or PBMCs (not recorded which). The receptors originated from a human donor with low-grade glioma or glioblastoma, undergoing nonglioma brain surgery, or in good health (not recorded which). The CDR3 runs from the conserved cysteine through the conserved F or W. D genes are given only for firm matches. Clone size, where shown, is once, few, many, or a class for clones that have expanded.

d_call	v_call	j_call	clone_size	cdr3_nt	cdr3_aa
NA	TRBV27	TRBJ2-7	many	TGTGCCAGCAGTTACAGGGCATCCTACGAGCAGTACTTC	CASSYRASYEQYF
TRBD2	TRBV7-9	TRBJ2-7	few	TGTGCCAGCAGCACCCTAGCGGGAGAAACGTCCTACGAGCAGTACTTC	CASSTLAGETSYEQYF
NA	TRBV3-1	TRBJ2-7	few	TGTGCCAGCAGCCAACAGGGGGAGGGGTCCTACGAGCAGTACTTC	CASSQQGEGSYEQYF
TRBD2	TRBV15	TRBJ2-1	many	TGTGCCACCAGGACTAGCTTCGATGAGCAGTTCTTC	CATRTSFDEQFF
TRBD2	TRBV6-1	TRBJ2-3	many	TGTGCCAGCAGTATTTCTAGCGGGAGGGCCAGTCCGACAGATACGCAGTATTTT	CASSISSGRASPTDTQYF
TRBD2	TRBV7-2	TRBJ2-1	NA	TGTGCCAGCAGCTTAGCGGGAGGGCTGGGCAATGAGCAGTTCTTC	CASSLAGGLGNEQFF
NA	TRBV20-1	TRBJ2-5	many	TGCAGTGCTAGAGACTTGTGGGGTGAGACCCAGTACTTC	CSARDLWGETQYF
NA	TRBV6-4	TRBJ2-1	few	TGTGCCAGCAGTGAGACAGGAGCGGGAAACTACAATGAGCAGTTCTTC	CASSETGAGNYNEQFF
TRBD2	TRBV3-1	TRBJ2-7	many	TGTGCCAGCAGCGCTGGGACTAGCGCGTCCTACGAGCAGTACTTC	CASSAGTSASYEQYF
TRBD1	TRBV7-2	TRBJ2-7	many	TGTGCCAGCGGGGTATGGACAGGGGGCTACGAGCAGTACTTC	CASGVWTGGYEQYF
NA	TRBV11-2	TRBJ2-3	many	TGTGCCAGCAGCCCAGCGAGTATTTGGCCAGATACGCAGTATTTT	CASSPASIWPDTQYF
NA	TRBV30	TRBJ2-2	NA	TGTGCCTGGCGAGACCCCTCCCGGACCGGGGAGCTGTTTTTT	CAWRDPSRTGELFF
TRBD1	TRBV19	TRBJ2-5	few	TGTGCCAGTAGTGGGGACAGACAAGAGACCCAGTACTTC	CASSGDRQETQYF
TRBD1	TRBV12-3/TRBV12-4	TRBJ1-2	NA	TGTGCCAGCAGTTATACAGGGGGAAACTATGGCTACACCTTC	CASSYTGGNYGYTF
TRBD2	TRBV12-3/TRBV12-4	TRBJ2-7	NA	TGTGCCAGCAGAATTAGCGGGAGCTCCTACGAGCAGTACTTC	CASRISGSSYEQYF
TRBD2	TRBV20-1	TRBJ2-1	many	TGCAGTGCTAGGCAACTAGCGTACAATGAGCAGTTCTTC	CSARQLAYNEQFF
NA	TRBV7-2	TRBJ2-7	many	TGTGCCAGCAGTGGACAAAGGGGAAACGAGCAGTACTTC	CASSGQRGNEQYF
NA	TRBV6-1	TRBJ1-3	many	TGTGCCAGCAGTAACTTGATGGGGCATTCTGGAAACACCATATATTTT	CASSNLMGHSGNTIYF
TRBD1	TRBV19	TRBJ2-7	NA	TGTGCCAGTAGTTCATCAGGGGGCTCCTACGAGCAGTACTTC	CASSSSGGSYEQYF
TRBD1	TRBV7-2	TRBJ2-7	many	TGTGCCAGCAGCTTACGGGACAGACCCTACGAGCAGTACTTC	CASSLRDRPYEQYF
TRBD1	TRBV27	TRBJ2-7	many	TGTGCCAGCAGTTTCGCCGGACAGGGGTCCTACGAGCAGTACTTC	CASSFAGQGSYEQYF
NA	TRBV29-1	TRBJ2-1	NA	TGCAGCGTTGATCTGCAGGGCCTCAATGAGGAGTTCTTC	CSVDLQGLNEEFF
NA	TRBV7-9	TRBJ1-1	NA	TGTGCCAGCAGCTCCGCCAGCCTCATGAACACTGAAGCTTTCTTT	CASSSASLMNTEAFF
TRBD1	TRBV6-1	TRBJ2-7	many	TGTGCCAGCAGTGGAACAGGGGGCCCGAGCTCCTACGAGCAGTACTTC	CASSGTGGPSSYEQYF
NA	TRBV7-9	TRBJ2-7	many	TGTGCCAGCAGCCTACAGGGTGAGCAGTACTTC	CASSLQGEQYF
NA	TRBV29-1	TRBJ2-3	many	TGCAGCCTGATGACAGTCGGCACAGATACGCAGTATTTT	CSLMTVGTDTQYF
TRBD1	TRBV4-1	TRBJ2-2	NA	TGCGCCAGCAGCCGAAACAGGGGGGACCGCGGCACCGGGGAGCTGTTTTTT	CASSRNRGDRGTGELFF
NA	TRBV28	TRBJ1-3	many	TGTGCCAGCTCCCTAACGGGCCGCGACGGAAACACCATATATTTT	CASSLTGRDGNTIYF
TRBD2	TRBV7-2	TRBJ2-7	many	TGTGCCAGCAGCTCGACTAGCGGGGTCGGGACAGCCTACGAGCAGTACTTC	CASSSTSGVGTAYEQYF